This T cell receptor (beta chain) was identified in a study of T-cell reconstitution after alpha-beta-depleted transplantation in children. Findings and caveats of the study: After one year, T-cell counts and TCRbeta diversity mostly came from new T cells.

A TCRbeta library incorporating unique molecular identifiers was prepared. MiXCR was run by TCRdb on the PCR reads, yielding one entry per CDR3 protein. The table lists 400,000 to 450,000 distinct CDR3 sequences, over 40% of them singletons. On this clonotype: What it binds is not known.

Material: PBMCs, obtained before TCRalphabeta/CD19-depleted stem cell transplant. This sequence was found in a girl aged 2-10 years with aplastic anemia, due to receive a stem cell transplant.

The CDR3 loop reads CASSEDRDFTEAFF. CDR3 DNA: TGTGCCAGTAGTGAAGACAGGGATTTCACTGAAGCTTTCTTT. This chain joins TRBV19 and TRBJ1-1; the match to TRBD1 covers 7 bases. Germline CDR1 and CDR2: LNHDA and SQIVND (reference sequence). J was trimmed by 4 bases and V by 5 bases; bases with no gene match: 7. The CDR3 runs 14 residues. The full variable domain, in which reference TRBV19 and TRBJ1-1 provide the parts outside the CDR3, is DGGITQSPKYLFRKEGQNVTLSCEQNLNHDAMYWYRQDPGQGLRLIYYSQIVNDFQKGDIAEGYSVSREKKESFPLTVTSAQKNPTAFYLCASSEDRDFTEAFFGQGTRLTVV.